This TCR beta chain was found in a study of T cells in Graves' hyperthyroidism and ophthalmopathy. The CDR3 is made up of 13 amino acids. Germline CDR1 is DFQATT and CDR2 is SNEGSKA (reference sequence). V was clipped by 3 bases and J by 5 bases, with 13 bases between them. Amplification of TCR beta CDR3 regions used RNA as the template. The primer set for the first-round RT-PCR of the TCR CDR3 was HTBI. TCRdb passed the multiplex PCR reads through MiXCR, listing each CDR3 protein once. The sample lists roughly 570,000 distinct CDR3 sequences, 46% occurring once. These patients, aged 18 to 65, had recently diagnosed hyperthyroidism lasting under 2 months. This clonotype was detected only once.

J is TRBJ2-5 and V is TRBV20-1, with D possibly being TRBD1 (6 bases). The specimen sequenced was peripheral blood or thyroid tissue (not recorded which). The clonotype originates from a woman aged 18-30 years with Graves' hyperthyroidism. The CDR3: CSASAGAEETQYF. The CDR3 coding sequence is TGCAGTGCTAGTGCAGGGGCGGAGGAGACCCAGTACTTC.